These T cell receptor beta chains were read from a single sample in a study of Graves' ophthalmopathy and Graves' hyperthyroidism. One entry per CDR3 protein results from TCRdb running MiXCR on the multiplex PCR reads. The data contain 450,000 or so distinct CDR3 sequences, approximately 15% of them singletons. The sequencing input was blood. The receptors here all came from a woman under 40 with Graves' ophthalmopathy. Each CDR3 is given with its conserved first and last residue. The D gene is left open where the match is weak. Size is omitted from some rows. Given values are once, few, many or a class for expanded clones.

j_call | d_call | clone_size | v_call | cdr3_aa
TRBJ2-5 | NA | NA | TRBV30 | CAWSGLRETQYF
TRBJ2-2 | TRBD1 | many | TRBV4-1 | CASSHEWTGHTGELFF
TRBJ1-2 | TRBD1 | many | TRBV18 | CASSPEGSGGYGYTF
TRBJ2-7 | NA | many | TRBV20-1 | CSADVGVTSLEQYF
TRBJ1-1 | NA | many | TRBV4-1 | CASSHLRGAGTEAFF
TRBJ1-1 | NA | many | TRBV29-1 | CSVNHGNTEAFF
TRBJ1-3 | NA | many | TRBV7-3 | CASSSGPLNSGNTIYF
TRBJ2-7 | NA | many | TRBV4-1 | CASSQSRPYEQYF
TRBJ2-7 | TRBD1 | many | TRBV6-1 | CATQTGVTYEQYF
TRBJ1-2 | NA | many | TRBV10-3 | CAVRQYNYGYTF
TRBJ2-7 | NA | many | TRBV27 | CASSPRTEEWYEQYF
TRBJ1-1 | NA | many | TRBV11-2 | CASSDSLGFSEAFF
TRBJ2-2 | TRBD1 | many | TRBV29-1 | CSTYRGTGELFF
TRBJ2-4 | NA | NA | TRBV5-1 | CASSPLGDTLAKNIQYF
TRBJ2-7 | NA | once | TRBV12-3/TRBV12-4 | CASITGPGLNEQYF
TRBJ2-5 | NA | many | TRBV28 | CASHTGQETQYF
TRBJ1-2 | NA | many | TRBV11-2 | CASSSWREGFYGYTF
TRBJ2-2 | TRBD2 | NA | TRBV19 | CATTSRTGELFF
TRBJ2-7 | NA | many | TRBV6-5 | CASSYSTGPYEQYF
TRBJ1-2 | TRBD1 | many | TRBV24-1 | CATSDSPGQRAGYTF
TRBJ2-7 | NA | many | TRBV6-5 | CASSSPRGVSAQYF
TRBJ2-5 | NA | many | TRBV9 | CASSVASAQETQYF
TRBJ2-7 | TRBD2 | NA | TRBV11-1 | CASSLLLLTGGPHEQYF
TRBJ2-7 | NA | many | TRBV2 | CASSAGSRSLYEQYF
TRBJ1-2 | NA | many | TRBV7-2 | CASSFPGWAYGYTF
TRBJ2-5 | NA | many | TRBV19 | CASSNPGRQETQYF
TRBJ2-5 | NA | many | TRBV5-1 | CASSQGHRTPYQETQYF
TRBJ2-7 | NA | many | TRBV12-3/TRBV12-4 | CASKDLSSYEQYF
TRBJ1-6 | TRBD1 | many | TRBV20-1 | CSAREGQGTNSPLHF
TRBJ2-2 | NA | many | TRBV4-1 | CASSQYTETGGELFF
TRBJ2-2 | TRBD2 | NA | TRBV6-2/TRBV6-3 | CASESSGTKNTGELFF
TRBJ2-6 | NA | NA | TRBV18 | CASSEGYGANVLTF
TRBJ1-2 | NA | many | TRBV20-1 | CSAQWDTYGYTF
TRBJ1-5 | NA | many | TRBV20-1 | CSARSTGYNQPQHF
TRBJ1-5 | TRBD1 | many | TRBV12-3/TRBV12-4 | CASSPTRTGDQPQHF
TRBJ1-5 | TRBD1 | few | TRBV30 | CAWGTGSNQPQHF
TRBJ2-5 | NA | NA | TRBV11-2 | CASSSRSGGSSCRTQYF
TRBJ1-6 | NA | NA | TRBV15 | CATSRSQAGGESPLHF
TRBJ2-7 | TRBD2 | many | TRBV6-2/TRBV6-3 | CASSYSRDYTHEQYF
TRBJ1-6 | NA | many | TRBV28 | CASSTGGGASKPPLHF
TRBJ2-2 | NA | many | TRBV25-1 | CASSVMDLTGELFF
TRBJ2-4 | TRBD1 | NA | TRBV5-1 | CASSRGQLAKNIQYF
TRBJ1-1 | TRBD1 | many | TRBV6-1 | CASSEGGGGVWYTEAFF